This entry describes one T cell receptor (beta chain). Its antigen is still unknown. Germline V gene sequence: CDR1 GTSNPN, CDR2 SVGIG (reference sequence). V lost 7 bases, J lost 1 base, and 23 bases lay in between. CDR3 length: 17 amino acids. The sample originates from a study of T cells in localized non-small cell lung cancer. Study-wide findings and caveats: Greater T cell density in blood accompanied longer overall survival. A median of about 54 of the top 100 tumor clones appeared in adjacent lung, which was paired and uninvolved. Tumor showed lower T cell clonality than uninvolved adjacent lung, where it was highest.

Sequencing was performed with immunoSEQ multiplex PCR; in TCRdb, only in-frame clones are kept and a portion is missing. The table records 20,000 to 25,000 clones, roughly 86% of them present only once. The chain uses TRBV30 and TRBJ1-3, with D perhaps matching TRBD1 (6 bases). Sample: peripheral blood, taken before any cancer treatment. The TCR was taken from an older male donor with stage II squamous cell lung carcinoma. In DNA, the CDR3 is TGTGCCTTCACGGGGGGCTACGGAAAGAGGTCTGGAAACACCATATATTTT. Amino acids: CAFTGGYGKRSGNTIYF.